This entry features one T cell receptor (beta chain) sequence. The data originate from a study of beta chain features in type 1 diabetes. This CDR3 comprises 15 residues. Germline values: CDR1 LNHNV, CDR2 YYDKDF (reference sequence). V was cut by 0 bases and J by 6 bases, with 12 bases left in between. The authors reverse transcribed all of the isolated RNA, so sequencing captured expressed TCRB transcripts. Data came from immunoSEQ multiplex PCR; TCRdb stores just in-frame clones and leaves some out. The sample consists of under 550,000 clones, roughly an eighth of them appearing once. This TCR derives from a woman under 30 in good health. The chain uses TRBV15 and TRBJ2-1; D is unresolved. Sequenced input: naive CD4+ T cells from blood. The CDR3 DNA is TGTGCCACCAGCAGAGAACTAACCAACGGCAATGAGCAGTTCTTC. It translates to CATSRELTNGNEQFF.